The 9 T cell receptor beta chains in this list originate from one sample, sequenced in a study of neurological immune-mediated disorders. Each CDR3 protein gets one entry after TCRdb re-called the 5' RACE reads with MiXCR. The data contain about 42,000 distinct CDR3 sequences, roughly 21% of them singletons. Time point denoted: technical triplicate 3. The sample was PBMCs. The receptor source for this set is a man between 60 and 75 years old with HTLV-1-associated myelopathy (HAM/TSP).

This clonotype was observed many times. This rearrangement joins TRBV24-1 to TRBJ2-3; D is ambiguous. Germline loops: CDR1 KGHDR, CDR2 SFDVKD. The CDR3 is 13 amino acids. V was shortened by 4 bases and J by 8 bases, with 12 bases between the two germline ends. The CDR3 spells CATSEDPSGTQYF. The CDR3 DNA reads TGTGCCACCAGTGAGGACCCTTCGGGTACGCAGTATTTT.

There are many counts of this clonotype. The chain carries TRBV2 and TRBJ2-5; D unresolved. Trimming shortened V by 8 bases and J by 5 bases, and 6 bases separated the two germline ends. CDR1 SNHLY and CDR2 FYNNEI come from the germline V gene. The CDR3 runs to 10 residues. Here the CDR3 reads CASSLETQYF. DNA of the CDR3: TGTGCCAGCTCCCTCGAGACCCAGTACTTC.

This clonotype was found many times. The rearrangement links TRBV20-1 to TRBJ1-5, with 8 bases fitting TRBD1. CDR3 size: 14 residues. The V gene end was trimmed by 1 base and the J gene end by 5 bases; junction bases not matched to a gene: 4. Per germline, CDR1 DFQATT and CDR2 SNEGSKA (reference sequence). CDR3 in amino acids: CSARGQGTDQPQHF. The CDR3 nucleotides are TGCAGTGCTAGAGGACAGGGGACCGATCAGCCCCAGCATTTT.

A note on this clonotype: A much larger clone lies a single base off, so this may be a read error. V usage is TRBV6-6 and J usage is TRBJ2-4; D perhaps matches TRBD2 (7 bases). V was trimmed by 8 bases and J by 6 bases, leaving 20 bases between them. Germline V gene lookup returns CDR1 MNHNY and CDR2 SVGAGI (reference sequence). This CDR3 region has 15 residues. The CDR3 spells CASCTRGGGVNIQYF. For the CDR3, the DNA is TGTGCCAGCTGTACCCGAGGGGGGGGCGTAAACATTCAGTACTTC.

The sample holds many counts of this clonotype. The rearrangement uses TRBV4-2 and TRBJ2-1; the D is unclear. The CDR3 contains 16 residues. The germline CDR1 and CDR2 sequences are LGHNA and YNFKEQ. The V end was cut by 3 bases, the J end by 5 bases, with 17 bases between. CDR3 sequence reads: CASSHSLVDPDNEQFF. Here the CDR3 DNA reads TGTGCCAGCAGCCACTCGCTCGTGGACCCCGACAATGAGCAGTTCTTC.

The sample holds many counts of this clonotype. The J gene is TRBJ2-2, the V gene TRBV6-5, with 13 bases lining up with TRBD2. This CDR3 has 15 amino acids. J was trimmed by 7 bases and V by 3 bases; bases with no gene match: 2. CDR1 MNHEY and CDR2 SVGAGI come from the germline V gene. The DNA for the CDR3 is TGTGCCAGCAGTTATACTAGCGGGAGGGGCGGGGAGCTGTTTTTT. Encoded protein: CASSYTSGRGGELFF.

This clonotype came up a few times. This chain connects TRBV5-1 to TRBJ2-3; D might be TRBD1 or TRBD2, each matching 5 bases. This CDR3 has 14 residues. Germline CDR1 and CDR2: SGHRS and YFSETQ. V lost 5 bases, J lost 0 bases, and 10 bases lay in between. CDR3 in DNA: TGCGCCAGCAGTTCCCGGGACAGCACAGATACGCAGTATTTT. The encoded protein is CASSSRDSTDTQYF.

Ten or more counts support this clonotype. This chain joins TRBV6-1 and TRBJ2-3; 9 bases line up with TRBD2. Germline V CDR1 and CDR2: MNHNS, SASEGT. The CDR3 is 16 residues long. J was trimmed by 2 bases and V by 4 bases; bases with no gene match: 7. This CDR3 is CASSGALAGPTDTQYF. CDR3 bases: TGTGCCAGCAGTGGTGCTCTAGCGGGGCCCACAGATACGCAGTATTTT.

The count of this clonotype is one. This sequence joins TRBV20-1 and TRBJ1-4, with D perhaps matching TRBD1 (5 bases). V shed 2 bases and J shed 7 bases, with 20 bases lying between them. Germline assignment: CDR1 DFQATT and CDR2 SNEGSKA (reference sequence). The CDR3 has 16 amino acids. Here the CDR3 reads CSARPHGDGWTEKLFF. The DNA for the CDR3 is TGCAGTGCTAGACCTCATGGGGACGGATGGACTGAAAAACTGTTTTTT.